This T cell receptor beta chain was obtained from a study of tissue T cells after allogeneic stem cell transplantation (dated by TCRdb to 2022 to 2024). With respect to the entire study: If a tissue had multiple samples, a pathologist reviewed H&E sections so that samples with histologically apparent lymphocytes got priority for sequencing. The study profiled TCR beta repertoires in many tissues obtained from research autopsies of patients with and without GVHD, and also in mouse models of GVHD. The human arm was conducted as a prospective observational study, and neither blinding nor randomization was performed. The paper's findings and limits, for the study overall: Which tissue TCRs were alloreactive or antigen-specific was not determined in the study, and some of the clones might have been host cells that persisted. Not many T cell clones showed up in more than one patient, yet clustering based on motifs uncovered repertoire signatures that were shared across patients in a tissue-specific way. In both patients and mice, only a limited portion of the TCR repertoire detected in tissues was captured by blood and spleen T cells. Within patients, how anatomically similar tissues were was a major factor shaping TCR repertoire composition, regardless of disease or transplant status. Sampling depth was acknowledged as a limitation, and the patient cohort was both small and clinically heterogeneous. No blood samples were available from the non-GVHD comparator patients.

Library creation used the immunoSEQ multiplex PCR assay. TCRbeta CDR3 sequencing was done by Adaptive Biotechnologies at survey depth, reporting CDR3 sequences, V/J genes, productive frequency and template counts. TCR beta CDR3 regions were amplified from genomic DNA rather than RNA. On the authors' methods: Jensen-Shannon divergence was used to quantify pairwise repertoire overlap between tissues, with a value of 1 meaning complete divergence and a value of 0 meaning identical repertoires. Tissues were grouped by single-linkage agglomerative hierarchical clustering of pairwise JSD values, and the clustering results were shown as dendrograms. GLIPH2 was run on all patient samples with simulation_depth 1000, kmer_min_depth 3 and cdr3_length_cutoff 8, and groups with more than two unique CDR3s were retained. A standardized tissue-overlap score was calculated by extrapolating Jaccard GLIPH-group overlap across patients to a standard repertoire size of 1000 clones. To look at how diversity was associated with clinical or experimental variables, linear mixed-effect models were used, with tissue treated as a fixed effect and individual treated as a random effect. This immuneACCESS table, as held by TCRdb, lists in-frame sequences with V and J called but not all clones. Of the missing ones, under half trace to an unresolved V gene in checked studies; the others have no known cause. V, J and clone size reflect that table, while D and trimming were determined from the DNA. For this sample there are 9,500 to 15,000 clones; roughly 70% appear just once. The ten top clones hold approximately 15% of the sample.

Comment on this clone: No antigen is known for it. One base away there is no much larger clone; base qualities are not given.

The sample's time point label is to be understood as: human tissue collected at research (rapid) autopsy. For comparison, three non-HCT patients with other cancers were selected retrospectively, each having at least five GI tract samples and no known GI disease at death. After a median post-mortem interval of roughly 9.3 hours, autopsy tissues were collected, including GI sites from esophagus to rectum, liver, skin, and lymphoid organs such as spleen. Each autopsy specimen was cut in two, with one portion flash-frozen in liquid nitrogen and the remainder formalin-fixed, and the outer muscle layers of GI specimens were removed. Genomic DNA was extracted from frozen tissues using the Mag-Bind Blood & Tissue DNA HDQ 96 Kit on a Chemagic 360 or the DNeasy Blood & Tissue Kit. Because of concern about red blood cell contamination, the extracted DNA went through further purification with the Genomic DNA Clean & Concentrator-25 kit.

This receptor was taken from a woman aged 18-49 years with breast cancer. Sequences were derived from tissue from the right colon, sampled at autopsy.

The sequence in DNA is TGCGCCAGCAGCCAAGTCGCACAGGGGGTGACTGAAGCTTTCTTT. It encodes CASSQVAQGVTEAFF. This chain joins TRBV4-1 to TRBJ1-1, and TRBD1 aligns with 8 junction nucleotides. The CDR3 goes from the cysteine to the phenylalanine over 15 residues. Solely the CDR3 DNA is kept, with 45 bases framed from the first base. At the junction V is shortened by 1 base and J by 5 bases; bases outside the gene matches: 6. From the germline V gene, CDR1 is MGHRA and CDR2 is YSYEKL.